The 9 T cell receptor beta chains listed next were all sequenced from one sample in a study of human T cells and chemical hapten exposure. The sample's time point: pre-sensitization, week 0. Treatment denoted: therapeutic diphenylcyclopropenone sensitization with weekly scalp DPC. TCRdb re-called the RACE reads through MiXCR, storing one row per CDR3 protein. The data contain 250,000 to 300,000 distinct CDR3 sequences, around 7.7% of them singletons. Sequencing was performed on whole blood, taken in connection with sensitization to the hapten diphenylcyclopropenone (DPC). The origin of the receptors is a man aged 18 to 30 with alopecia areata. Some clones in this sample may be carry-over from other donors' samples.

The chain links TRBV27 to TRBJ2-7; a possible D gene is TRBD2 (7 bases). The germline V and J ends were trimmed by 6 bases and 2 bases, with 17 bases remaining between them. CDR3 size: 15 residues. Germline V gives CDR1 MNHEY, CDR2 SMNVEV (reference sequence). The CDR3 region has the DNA TGTGCCAGCAGACTAAGGGGGGGTTCTCCCTACGAGCAGTACTTC. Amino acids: CASRLRGGSPYEQYF.

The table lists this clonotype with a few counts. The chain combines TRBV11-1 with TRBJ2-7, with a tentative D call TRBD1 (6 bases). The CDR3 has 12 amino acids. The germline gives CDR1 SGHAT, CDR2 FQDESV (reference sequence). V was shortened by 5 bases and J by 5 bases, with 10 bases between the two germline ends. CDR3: CASSQNRDEQYV. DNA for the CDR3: TGTGCCAGCAGCCAGAACAGGGACGAGCAGTACGTC.

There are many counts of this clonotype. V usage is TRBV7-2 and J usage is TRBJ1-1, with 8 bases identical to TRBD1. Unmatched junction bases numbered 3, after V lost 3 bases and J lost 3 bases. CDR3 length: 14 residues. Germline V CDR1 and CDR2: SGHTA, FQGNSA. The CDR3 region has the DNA TGTGCCAGCAGCTTCGACAGGGGAGACACTGAAGCTTTCTTT. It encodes CASSFDRGDTEAFF. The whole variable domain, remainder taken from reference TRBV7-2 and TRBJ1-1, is GAGVSQSPSNKVTEKGKDVELRCDPISGHTALYWYRQSLGQGLEFLIYFQGNSAPDKSGLPSDRFSAERTGGSVSTLTIQRTQQEDSAVYLCASSFDRGDTEAFFGQGTRLTVV.

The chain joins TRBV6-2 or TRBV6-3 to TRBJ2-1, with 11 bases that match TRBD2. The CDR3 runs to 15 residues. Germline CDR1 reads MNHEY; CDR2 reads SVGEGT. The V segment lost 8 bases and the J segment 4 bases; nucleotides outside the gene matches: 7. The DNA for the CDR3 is TGTGCCAGCGGCGGGCCTAGCGGGGGGTACAATGAGCAGTTCTTC. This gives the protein CASGGPSGGYNEQFF.

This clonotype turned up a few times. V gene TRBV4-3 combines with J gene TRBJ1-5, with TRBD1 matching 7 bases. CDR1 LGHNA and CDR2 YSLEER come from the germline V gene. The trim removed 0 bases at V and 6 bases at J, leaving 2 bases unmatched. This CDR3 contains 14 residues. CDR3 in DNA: TGCGCCAGCAGCCAAGACCCAGGGGGTCAGCCCCAGCATTTT. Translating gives CASSQDPGGQPQHF.

This CDR3 is CASSLVRDREQFF. The CDR3 DNA reads TGCGCCAGCAGCTTGGTCCGTGACCGTGAGCAGTTCTTC. The rearrangement links TRBV5-1 to TRBJ2-1, with D unclear. This CDR3 comprises 13 residues. The germline V gene has CDR1 SGHRS and CDR2 YFSETQ. The V gene lost 0 bases and the J gene lost 9 bases, with 10 bases spanning the gap.

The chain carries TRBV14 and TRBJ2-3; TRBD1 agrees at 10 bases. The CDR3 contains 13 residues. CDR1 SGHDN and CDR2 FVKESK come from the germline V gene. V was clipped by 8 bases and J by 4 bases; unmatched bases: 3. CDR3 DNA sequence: TGTGCCAGCGGGGACAGGGGCCCAGATACGCAGTATTTT. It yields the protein CASGDRGPDTQYF.

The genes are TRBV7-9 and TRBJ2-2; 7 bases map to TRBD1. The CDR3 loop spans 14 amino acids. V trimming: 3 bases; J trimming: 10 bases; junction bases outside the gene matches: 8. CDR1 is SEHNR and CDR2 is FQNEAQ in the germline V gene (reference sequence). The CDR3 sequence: CASSLVGGEEELFF. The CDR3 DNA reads TGTGCCAGCAGCTTGGTAGGGGGCGAGGAGGAGCTGTTTTTT. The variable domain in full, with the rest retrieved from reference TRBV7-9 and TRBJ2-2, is DTGVSQNPRHKITKRGQNVTFRCDPISEHNRLYWYRQTLGQGPEFLTYFQNEAQLEKSRLLSDRFSAERPKGSFSTLEIQRTEQGDSAMYLCASSLVGGEEELFFGEGSRLTVL.

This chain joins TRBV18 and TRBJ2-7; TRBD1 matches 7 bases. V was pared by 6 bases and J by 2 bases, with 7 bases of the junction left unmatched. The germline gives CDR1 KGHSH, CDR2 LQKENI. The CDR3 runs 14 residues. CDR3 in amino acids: CASSLGQEAYEQYF. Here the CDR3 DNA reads TGTGCCAGCTCGCTCGGACAGGAGGCCTACGAGCAGTACTTC.